This T cell receptor beta chain was captured by sequencing in a study of blood T cell repertoires in COVID-19. This CDR3 is built from 15 residues. The germline CDR1 and CDR2 sequences are MNHEY and SVGAGI. J was trimmed by 0 bases and V by 8 bases; bases with no gene match: 6. Original data processing: Estimation of nucleated cell counts was performed using reference gene primer amplification. Data came from immunoSEQ multiplex PCR; TCRdb stores just in-frame clones and leaves some out. D and trimming were read from the DNA, whereas the V and J calls and clone size are those reported in that table. Seen here are about 220,000 clones, about 90% observed once, and the top ten hold 1.9%.

The chain combines TRBV6-5 with TRBJ1-3; 8 bases fit TRBD1. The sequenced sample consisted of peripheral blood. The clonotype comes from a middle-aged man with active or convalescent COVID-19. The chain's CDR3 is CASSTGADSGNTIYF. DNA for the CDR3: TGTGCCAGCTCGACAGGGGCGGACTCTGGAAACACCATATATTTT.